These T cell receptor beta chains were read from a single sample in a study of shared clonotypes between healthy human individuals. Profiled with immunoSEQ multiplex PCR; TCRdb holds only in-frame clones, not every one. The table has 2 million to 2.5 million clones, approximately 94% seen once. The source material was naive CD4+ T cells sorted from blood. These receptors came from a man younger than 35 in good health. Each CDR3 is given with its conserved first and last residue. A D gene is named only where the DNA matches it firmly. A row's size may be missing; if present it is once, few, many or a size class.

TRBJ2-2 - TRBD1 TRBV5-4 16 TGTGCCAGCAGCTTGGCGCAGGGGGCAATCGCCGGGGAGCTGTTTTTT CASSLAQGAIAGELFF
TRBJ2-4 - TRBD2 TRBV5-1 16 TGCGCCAGCAGCAAAGGGACTAGCGGTACGAAAAACATTCAGTACTTC CASSKGTSGTKNIQYF
TRBJ2-7 few - TRBV2 13 TGTGCCAGCAGTGAAGAGATTAGCTACGAGCAGTACTTC CASSEEISYEQYF
TRBJ1-2 few - TRBV9 12 TGTGCCAGCAGCGTTCAAGGCTATGGCTACACCTTC CASSVQGYGYTF
TRBJ1-1 - - TRBV6-1 14 TGTGCCAGCAGTGGCAGGGCCGGGGACACTGAAGCTTTCTTT CASSGRAGDTEAFF
TRBJ2-3 - - TRBV5-1 16 TGCGCCAGCAGCTTGCGTCGGTGGAAGAACACAGATACGCAGTATTTT CASSLRRWKNTDTQYF
TRBJ1-2 - - TRBV6-1 15 TGTGCCAGCACCCGGGACGAGATAAGAGGGGGTGGCTACACCTTC CASTRDEIRGGGYTF
TRBJ2-5 - - TRBV11-3 14 TGTGCCAGCAGCTTAGGTTCGGGTGAAGAGACCCAGTACTTC CASSLGSGEETQYF
TRBJ2-1 - TRBD2 TRBV7-9 16 TGTGCCAGCAGGGGCGCCGGGACTACGGGAGGCAATGAGCAGTTCTTC CASRGAGTTGGNEQFF
TRBJ2-7 - TRBD2 TRBV5-4 17 TGTGCCAGCAGCTTGAGCGGCCTAGCGGGGGCTTCCTACGAGCAGTACTTC CASSLSGLAGASYEQYF
TRBJ2-7 - TRBD1 TRBV10-3 15 TGTGCCATCAGTGAAGGGACAGCTCAAAGTTACGAGCAGTACTTC CAISEGTAQSYEQYF
TRBJ2-3 - - TRBV10-1 13 TGCGCCAGCAGTGGGCAGGATCTCCATACGCAGTATTTT CASSGQDLHTQYF
TRBJ2-7 - TRBD2 TRBV4-1 14 TGCGCCAGCAGCCAAGATTGGCGGGGGTACGAGCAGTACTTC CASSQDWRGYEQYF
TRBJ1-2 - - TRBV7-8 16 TGTGCCAGCAGTCAGGTGGCAGGTCTTTACTCCGATGGCTACACCTTC CASSQVAGLYSDGYTF
TRBJ2-6 once - TRBV4-1 18 TGCGCCAGCAGCCAAGGCCCTAATAGCGGTCCTGGGGCCAACGTCCTGACTTTC CASSQGPNSGPGANVLTF
TRBJ2-1 - TRBD2 TRBV6-5 11 TGTGCCAGCAGTTCCCAGCGGGGCCAGTTCTTC CASSSQRGQFF
TRBJ1-2 - TRBD1 TRBV6-1 14 TGTGCCAGCAGGGGGACAGGGGGTGTATATGGCTACACCTTC CASRGTGGVYGYTF
TRBJ2-1 - TRBD2 TRBV5-6 15 TGTGCCAGCACCCCTAGCGGGAGGTCCCACAATGAGCAGTTCTTC CASTPSGRSHNEQFF
TRBJ2-7 - TRBD1 TRBV5-4 15 TGTGCCAGCAGCTTGACGGGACAGGGGACCTACGAGCAGTACTTC CASSLTGQGTYEQYF
TRBJ2-2 - - TRBV2 14 TGTGCCAGCAGACCGGGACTCTCCACCGGGGAGCTGTTTTTT CASRPGLSTGELFF
TRBJ1-6 - TRBD1 TRBV2 16 TGTGCCAGCAGTGAAGTCACGCCAGGGGGAAATTCACCCCTCCACTTT CASSEVTPGGNSPLHF
TRBJ1-4 - TRBD1 TRBV5-1 15 TGCGCCAGCAGCCCACAAAACAGGGGGCAGGAAAAACTGTTTTTT CASSPQNRGQEKLFF
TRBJ1-5 - - TRBV10-1 13 TGCGCCAGCAGTGAGGGTATTAATCAGCCCCAGCATTTT CASSEGINQPQHF
TRBJ2-7 - TRBD2 TRBV27 14 TGTGCCAGCAGTCTGACTAGCGGGAGTAGGGTGCAGTACTTC CASSLTSGSRVQYF
TRBJ2-5 - TRBD2 TRBV5-1 15 TGCGCCAGCAGCGACGCTAGCGGGAGAGCGGAGACCCAGTACTTC CASSDASGRAETQYF
TRBJ2-4 - TRBD1 TRBV29-1 14 TGCAGCGTTGACGGGACAGGGGGCAAAAACATTCAGTACTTC CSVDGTGGKNIQYF
TRBJ1-4 - TRBD1 TRBV6-5 15 TGTGCCAGCAGGCTACAGGGGGCGTCAGGTGAAAAACTGTTTTTT CASRLQGASGEKLFF
TRBJ1-2 - - TRBV28 12 TGTGCCAGTCATCAGGGTTCCTATGGCTACACCTTC CASHQGSYGYTF
TRBJ1-2 - TRBD1 TRBV7-2 15 TGTGCCAGCAGCTTAGGGACAGGACTTAACTATGGCTACACCTTC CASSLGTGLNYGYTF